This TCR beta chain is from a study of T cells in Graves' hyperthyroidism and ophthalmopathy. This clonotype was seen only a few times. Its antigen is unknown. Amplified TCR beta CDR3 regions came from RNA transcripts. The HTBI set primed first-round TCR CDR3 RT-PCR. TCRdb re-analysed the multiplex PCR reads in MiXCR, keeping a single row per CDR3 protein. The sample has under 300,000 distinct CDR3 sequences, approximately 14% seen once. General study points: With a median lead of approximately six months before onset, the model predicted ophthalmopathy.

Germline V gene lookup returns CDR1 MNHNS and CDR2 SASEGT. The CDR3 has 14 residues. Deletions cut 6 bases from V and 0 bases from J, with 11 bases between. Every diagnosis used clinical symptoms, serum thyroxine and TRAb, thyroid ultrasound and orbital computed tomography. PBMCs stemmed from 10 ml fresh peripheral blood. Source material: blood. V usage is TRBV6-1 and J usage is TRBJ1-2; D is uncertain. The clonotype was recovered from a woman between 45 and 60 years old with Graves' hyperthyroidism that later progressed to Graves' ophthalmopathy. The CDR3 nucleotides read TGTGCCAGCAGACCACCCGGGACTAACTATGGCTACACCTTC. This sequence encodes CASRPPGTNYGYTF.